This TCR beta chain was identified during a study of control samples from healthy donors and cancer patients. TCRdb keeps only in-frame clones here, not all; method: immunoSEQ multiplex PCR. In the table there are 100,000 to 150,000 clones, roughly 90% of which are singletons. Germline CDR1 SGHTS, CDR2 YDEGEE. J gave up 7 bases and V 0 bases, and 7 bases lay outside the gene matches. The CDR3 is 17 residues long. This clone occurred once. This TCR was sampled from a woman aged 18-35 years in good health. Source material: blood. The chain employs TRBV5-8 and TRBJ2-2, with TRBD2 matching 12 bases. The CDR3 bases are TGTGCCAGCAGCTTGGTCCTAGCGGGAGGGCCGAACGGGGAGCTGTTTTTT. This gives the protein CASSLVLAGGPNGELFF. Full variable domain (missing parts from reference TRBV5-8 and TRBJ2-2): EAGVTQSPTHLIKTRGQQATLRCSPISGHTSVYWYQQALGLGLQFLLWYDEGEERNRGNFPPRFSGRQFPNYSSELNVNALELEDSALYLCASSLVLAGGPNGELFFGEGSRLTVL.